The source of this T cell receptor beta chain is a study of blood T cell repertoires in COVID-19. About the study: Samples taken during acute and convalescent COVID-19 were collected in the United States, Italy and Spain.

Original analysis: How many nucleated cells were present was estimated from reference gene primer amplification. The protocol was immunoSEQ multiplex PCR, while the TCRdb copy is restricted to in-frame clones and leaves out a portion. V, J and clone size are taken as reported in that table, and D and trimming were inferred from the DNA itself. The profile covers roughly 200,000 clones, with about 75% appearing a single time and 8.6% taken by the ten largest. Germline-derived CDR1 and CDR2 are MNHEY and SMNVEV (reference sequence). The length of the CDR3 is 16 residues. Trimming at V came to 5 bases and at J to 4 bases, leaving 11 bases not matched to a gene. This clone appeared a few times.

The chain recombines TRBV27 with TRBJ1-2; TRBD1 agrees at 9 bases. The TCR comes from a woman aged 45-59 years with active or convalescent COVID-19. What was sequenced was peripheral blood. The CDR3 region is CASSLRRGTGFYGYTF. The CDR3 DNA follows: TGTGCCAGCAGTCTCCGACGGGGGACAGGGTTCTATGGCTACACCTTC.